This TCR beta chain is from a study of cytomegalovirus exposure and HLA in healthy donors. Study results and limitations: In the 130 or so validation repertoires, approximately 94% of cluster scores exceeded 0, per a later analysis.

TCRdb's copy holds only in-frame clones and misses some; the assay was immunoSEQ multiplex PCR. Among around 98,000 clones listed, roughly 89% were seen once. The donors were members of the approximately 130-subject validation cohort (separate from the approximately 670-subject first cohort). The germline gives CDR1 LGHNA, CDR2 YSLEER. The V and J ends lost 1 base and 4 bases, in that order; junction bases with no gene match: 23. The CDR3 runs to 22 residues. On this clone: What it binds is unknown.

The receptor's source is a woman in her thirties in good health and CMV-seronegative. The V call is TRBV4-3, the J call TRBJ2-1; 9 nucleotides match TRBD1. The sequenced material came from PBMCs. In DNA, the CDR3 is TGCGCCAGCAGCCAAGGGGGGGGACAGGGAGATACGTCCCCTCCCGCTTACAATGAGCAGTTCTTC. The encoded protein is CASSQGGGQGDTSPPAYNEQFF.